This T cell receptor (beta chain) emerged from a study of identical twins. Whole-study findings and limits: Insertions were reduced in abundant cord blood beta clonotypes but not in memory repertoires.

Unmatched junction bases numbered 12, after V lost 7 bases and J lost 4 bases. This CDR3 comprises 15 residues. Healthy Caucasian donors formed the entire cohort. This clonotype was detected only a few times. As yet, its antigen is unknown. cDNA molecules carried unique molecular identifiers, and template switching added a universal primer site. In TCRdb, the 5' RACE reads were re-called with MiXCR into one record per CDR3 protein. The profile shows 700,000 or so distinct CDR3 sequences, over 8.5% of them singletons. These data were likewise used in another study, on yellow fever vaccine responses in identical twins.

Sequencing was done on a sample of PBMCs. The clonotype was recovered from a woman between 18 and 30 years old in good health. The chain joins TRBV12-3 or TRBV12-4 to TRBJ1-2, with TRBD1 matching over 7 bases. The CDR3 protein is CASTPGSGGGYGYTF. CDR3 DNA: TGTGCCAGCACCCCCGGTTCAGGGGGAGGCTATGGCTACACCTTC.